This T cell receptor (beta chain) was documented in a study of shared clonotypes between healthy human individuals. Study outcomes and limitations: Clonotype sharing across donors was expected to vary with sequencing depth.

Remarks on this clone: Its cognate antigen is unknown. A much larger clonotype is one base distant, so this may be a read error. Other DNA sequences in the sample encode the same CDR3.

Sequenced by immunoSEQ multiplex PCR; TCRdb stores in-frame clones only, minus some. Of under 600,000 clones listed, roughly four fifths are singletons. Trimming cost V 3 bases and J 6 bases, with 3 bases left between them. This CDR3 contains 11 residues. CDR1 and CDR2 from the germline V gene are MGHRA and YSYEKL. Only Caucasian adults living in Nashville, Tennessee served as donors. The clonotype comes from a woman aged 40 to 50 in good health. Some clones in this sample may be carry-over from other donors' samples. Source material: PBMCs. V is TRBV4-1 and J is TRBJ2-1, with no clear D. CDR3 coding DNA: TGCGCCAGCAGCCAGGGCAATGAGCAGTTCTTC. Translation gives CASSQGNEQFF.